These 23 T cell receptor beta chains came from one sample sequenced in a study of T-cell reconstitution after alpha-beta-depleted transplantation in children. Unique molecular identifiers featured in how the TCRbeta library was prepared. TCRdb itself ran the PCR reads through MiXCR, one entry per CDR3 protein. The sample records more than 120,000 distinct CDR3 sequences, about 9% being singletons. This specimen consisted of PBMCs, mostly from graft donor cells, obtained 180 days after TCRalphabeta/CD19-depleted stem cell transplant. These receptors were obtained from a female patient aged 2-10 years who had a stem cell transplant for congenital amegakaryocytic thrombocytopenia, so the T cells may come from the graft donor.

As for this clonotype: The CDR3 does not close with the conserved phenylalanine or tryptophan, likely indicating a read error. This chain uses TRBV12-3 or TRBV12-4 with TRBJ2-7; 9 bases agree with TRBD1. The CDR3 spans 15 residues. Trimming removed 3 bases from V and 2 bases from J; junction bases left unmatched: 5. CDR3 amino acids: CASSLAGTGTYEQYL. For the CDR3, the DNA is TGTGCCAGCAGTTTGGCGGGGACAGGGACCTACGAGCAGTACTTA.

This clonotype occurred many times. The rearrangement uses TRBV29-1 and TRBJ1-4; 8 bases line up with TRBD1. CDR3 length equals 16 residues. Trimming cost V 6 bases and J 0 bases; bases outside gene matches: 9. CDR1 is SQVTM, CDR2 ANQGSEA, per germline. CDR3 bases: TGCAGCGTGGTGGACAGGGAGGAAGCAACTAATGAAAAACTGTTTTTT. Protein product: CSVVDREEATNEKLFF.

The sample holds many counts of this clonotype. J is TRBJ2-7 and V is TRBV14, with 7 positions matching TRBD1. The ends lost 0 bases at V and 6 bases at J; junction bases unmatched: 5. The germline V gene encodes CDR1 SGHDN and CDR2 FVKESK. CDR3 length: 14 residues. The CDR3 DNA is TGTGCCAGCAGCCAAGATCTGGCAGGGGGCGAGCAGTACTTC. Its protein is CASSQDLAGGEQYF.

This clonotype was observed a few times. The chain uses TRBV12-3 or TRBV12-4 and TRBJ1-6; TRBD1 matches at 7 bases. CDR3 length: 15 residues. V shed 6 bases and J 7 bases; nucleotides not matched to a gene: 9. CDR3 coding DNA: TGTGCCAGCAGGCGACAGGGTGAATCGAATTCACCCCTCCACTTT. Its translation is CASRRQGESNSPLHF.

This clonotype appeared a few times. CDR3: CASSFGAGGAFSNQPQHF. The CDR3 bases are TGTGCCAGCAGTTTCGGGGCAGGGGGGGCCTTTAGCAATCAGCCCCAGCATTTT. This chain joins TRBV12-3 or TRBV12-4 and TRBJ1-5; 7 bases agree with TRBD1. V trimming: 3 bases; J trimming: 0 bases; junction bases outside the gene matches: 11. This CDR3 region has 18 residues.

This clonotype was observed many times. The gene calls are TRBV6-1 and TRBJ1-1; TRBD1 agrees at 7 bases. The CDR3 covers 14 residues. V lost 5 bases, J lost 4 bases, and 7 bases stayed unmatched. From germline, CDR1 is MNHNS and CDR2 SASEGT. CDR3 nucleotide sequence: TGTGCCAGCAGTCCAACCAGGGGGATCACTGAAGCTTTCTTT. Amino acids: CASSPTRGITEAFF.

Many counts were recorded for this clonotype. The genes are TRBV29-1 and TRBJ2-5; possible D gene TRBD1, 6 bases. The V and J ends lost 1 base and 5 bases respectively, with 11 bases between them. This CDR3 is 13 amino acids long. The germline gives CDR1 SQVTM, CDR2 ANQGSEA. Here the CDR3 reads CSVEASRGETQYF. For the CDR3, the DNA is TGCAGCGTTGAAGCATCTAGGGGGGAGACCCAGTACTTC.

The sample holds many counts of this clonotype. V gene TRBV5-1 combines with J gene TRBJ2-1, with 7 bases identical to TRBD2. Germline V gene data show CDR1 as SGHRS and CDR2 as YFSETQ. The CDR3 extends over 20 amino acids. The ends lost 4 bases at V and 1 base at J; junction bases unmatched: 20. CDR3 sequence reads: CASSPARTRVNQVSYNEQFF. The CDR3 DNA is TGCGCCAGCAGCCCTGCCCGGACTAGAGTCAATCAGGTTTCCTACAATGAGCAGTTCTTC.

Many counts were recorded for this clonotype. V gene TRBV29-1 combines with J gene TRBJ2-2, with D perhaps TRBD2 (5 bases). CDR3 size: 14 residues. The V end was cut by 1 base, the J end by 4 bases, with 10 bases between. Per germline, CDR1 SQVTM and CDR2 ANQGSEA. CDR3 in amino acids: CSVEVGRSTGELFF. The CDR3 DNA reads TGCAGCGTTGAAGTGGGGAGAAGCACCGGGGAGCTGTTTTTT.

The chain uses TRBV30 and TRBJ1-1; no clear D gene. The ends were cut back, 0 bases at V and 11 bases at J, with 10 bases in the middle. This CDR3 has 11 residues. CDR1 is GTSNPN, CDR2 SVGIG, per germline (reference sequence). The CDR3 DNA reads TGTGCCTGGAGTGTATGGGGTATGGCTTTCTTT. Its protein product is CAWSVWGMAFF.

This clonotype was counted many times. The rearrangement uses TRBV7-9 and TRBJ2-7; D possibly corresponds to TRBD2 (6 bases). The germline V gene has CDR1 SEHNR and CDR2 FQNEAQ (reference sequence). V lost 4 bases, J lost 2 bases, and 15 bases lay in between. The CDR3 runs to 15 residues. This chain's CDR3 is CASSYPVSGPYEQYF. For the CDR3, the DNA is TGTGCCAGCAGCTACCCGGTTAGCGGCCCCTACGAGCAGTACTTC.

This clonotype was counted many times. The chain recombines TRBV20-1 with TRBJ2-4; 8 positions agree with TRBD2. J gave up 0 bases and V 5 bases, and 3 bases lay outside the gene matches. This CDR3 contains 14 residues. Germline-derived CDR1 and CDR2 are DFQATT and SNEGSKA (reference sequence). The CDR3, as DNA: TGCAGTGCTCCCGGGGGGGGAGCCAAAAACATTCAGTACTTC. Protein sequence: CSAPGGGAKNIQYF.

This clonotype was counted many times. The chain uses TRBV29-1 and TRBJ2-1; D is possibly TRBD2 (5 bases). V gave up 4 bases and J gave up 4 bases, with 11 bases separating them. CDR1 is SQVTM and CDR2 is ANQGSEA in the germline V gene. This CDR3 spans 13 amino acids. The CDR3 protein is CSVGGGLYNEQFF. The CDR3 DNA reads as TGCAGCGTTGGGGGTGGACTGTACAATGAGCAGTTCTTC.

This clonotype occurred a few times. The chain joins TRBV4-2 to TRBJ2-1; TRBD1 agrees at 9 bases. Germline V gives CDR1 LGHNA, CDR2 YNFKEQ. The CDR3 contains 18 residues. The V gene end was trimmed by 2 bases and the J gene end by 3 bases; junction bases not matched to a gene: 11. The chain's CDR3 is CASSQTATGTGFYNEQFF. The CDR3, as DNA: TGTGCCAGCAGCCAAACTGCAACCGGGACAGGGTTCTACAATGAGCAGTTCTTC.

V is TRBV7-9 and J is TRBJ1-2; the D is unclear. The germline gives CDR1 SEHNR, CDR2 FQNEAQ (reference sequence). The germline V and J ends were trimmed by 5 bases and 7 bases, with 14 bases remaining between them. The CDR3 is 13 amino acids. CDR3 in DNA: TGTGCCAGCAGCCCCCCGGGCCCAGGTGGCTACACCTTC. It yields the protein CASSPPGPGGYTF.

This clonotype was recorded at least ten times. The CDR3 spells CASSSPSGGAEMGDEQFF. The CDR3 DNA sequence: TGCGCCAGCAGCTCCCCTAGCGGGGGGGCCGAGATGGGTGATGAGCAGTTCTTC. This sequence joins TRBV5-1 and TRBJ2-1; TRBD2 agrees at 12 bases. V dropped 3 bases and J dropped 8; count of bases not matched to a gene: 15. Germline V gene sequence: CDR1 SGHRS, CDR2 YFSETQ. This CDR3 comprises 18 residues.

This clonotype was recorded a few times. The gene calls are TRBV12-3 or TRBV12-4 and TRBJ1-2; D uncertain. V gave up 3 bases and J gave up 2 bases, with 28 bases separating them. This CDR3 spans 20 amino acids. CDR3 region: CASSFALAGLRYWPNYGYTF. Here the CDR3 DNA reads TGTGCCAGCAGTTTTGCGCTTGCTGGTCTCCGCTACTGGCCAAACTATGGCTACACCTTC.

This clonotype was picked up a small number of times. This rearrangement joins TRBV20-1 to TRBJ2-7; D tentatively fits TRBD1 or TRBD2 (6 bases each). Trimming left V 8 bases short and J 3 bases short, with 20 bases between. This CDR3 is built from 14 residues. Per germline, CDR1 DFQATT and CDR2 SNEGSKA (reference sequence). The CDR3 sequence is CSFTRDTGVYEQYF. CDR3 DNA: TGCAGTTTCACGCGGGACACTGGGGTCTACGAGCAGTACTTC.

This clonotype was counted at least ten times. The chain combines TRBV29-1 with TRBJ2-1; possibly TRBD2 for D (5 bases). The CDR3 spans 14 residues. CDR1 is SQVTM, CDR2 ANQGSEA, per germline. Trimming removed 4 bases from V and 2 bases from J, with 12 bases in between. The CDR3 sequence: CSVGGGLTYNEQFF. Written as DNA, the CDR3 is TGCAGCGTTGGAGGCGGGCTAACCTACAATGAGCAGTTCTTC.

Points on this clonotype: At one of its ends the junction is not consistent with the germline gene, which may arise from a read error. The chain uses TRBV20-1 and TRBJ2-7, with 8 bases fitting TRBD1. Germline V gene lookup returns CDR1 DFQATT and CDR2 SNEGSKA (reference sequence). The CDR3 is 13 residues long. The chain's CDR3 is CSARSDRGHDQYF. Written as DNA, the CDR3 is TGCAGTGCTAGATCCGACAGGGGACACGACCAGTACTTC.

Regarding this clonotype: One base away lies a much larger clone, so this may be a sequencing read error. This rearrangement joins TRBV3-1 to TRBJ2-1; 7 bases line up with TRBD1. Germline V gene data show CDR1 as LGHDT and CDR2 as YNNKEL (reference sequence). CDR3 length: 15 amino acids. With 8 bases clipped from V and 12 bases from J, the junction kept 19 bases outside the gene matches. This chain's CDR3 is CASCLGTVLTLGQFF. CDR3 DNA sequence: TGTGCCAGCTGCCTCGGGACAGTTTTAACGTTGGGGCAGTTCTTC.

In its sample, this clonotype was seen many times. The chain employs TRBV11-1 and TRBJ2-1; TRBD2 aligns across 12 bases. Germline V CDR1 and CDR2: SGHAT, FQDESV (reference sequence). This CDR3 is 15 amino acids long. J gave up 4 bases and V 5 bases, and 3 bases lay outside the gene matches. As DNA, the CDR3 is TGTGCCAGCAGCCGGACTAGCGGGACTTACAATGAGCAGTTCTTC. Protein product: CASSRTSGTYNEQFF. Full variable domain (outside the CDR3, taken from reference TRBV11-1 and TRBJ2-1): EAEVAQSPRYKITEKSQAVAFWCDPISGHATLYWYRQILGQGPELLVQFQDESVVDDSQLPKDRFSAERLKGVDSTLKIQPAELGDSAMYLCASSRTSGTYNEQFFGPGTRLTVL.

This clonotype was observed at least ten times. For the CDR3, the DNA is TGTGCCATCAGTGATACAGGGGGAACTGAAGCTTTCTTT. Amino acid sequence: CAISDTGGTEAFF. The chain couples TRBV10-3 to TRBJ1-1; TRBD1 matches 8 bases. The V segment lost 3 bases and the J segment 5 bases; nucleotides outside the gene matches: 2. The CDR3 spans 13 residues. Looked up from germline, CDR1 is ENHRY and CDR2 is SYGVKD.